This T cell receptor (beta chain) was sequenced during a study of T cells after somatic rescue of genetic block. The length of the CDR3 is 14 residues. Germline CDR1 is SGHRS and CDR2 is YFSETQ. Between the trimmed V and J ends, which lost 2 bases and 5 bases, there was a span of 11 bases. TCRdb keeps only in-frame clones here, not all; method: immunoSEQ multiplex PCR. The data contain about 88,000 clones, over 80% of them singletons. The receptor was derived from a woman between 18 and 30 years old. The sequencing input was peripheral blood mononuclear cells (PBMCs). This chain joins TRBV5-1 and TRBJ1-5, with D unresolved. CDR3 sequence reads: CASSLMGSDQPQHF. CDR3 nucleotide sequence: TGCGCCAGCAGCTTAATGGGGTCGGATCAGCCCCAGCATTTT.